This entry lists 15 T cell receptor beta chains sequenced from one sample in a study of T cell responses to AZD1222 COVID-19 vaccine. The repertoire was sequenced with immunoSEQ multiplex PCR; TCRdb's copy has only in-frame clones and lacks some. The sample lists about 56,000 clones, 70% to 90% seen once, with about 7% in the top ten. Sequencing used peripheral blood, obtained 28 days after the second AZD1222 dose. These receptor sequences come from an adult who received the AZD1222 COVID-19 vaccine.

This sequence joins TRBV5-1 and TRBJ1-5; the match to TRBD1 covers 8 bases. V lost 4 bases, J lost 3 bases, and 6 bases stayed unmatched. CDR1 and CDR2 from the germline V gene are SGHRS and YFSETQ. The CDR3 covers 15 residues. For the CDR3, the DNA is TGCGCCAGCAGCCCCTCAGGGGGCTCCAATCAGCCCCAGCATTTT. Translated, it gives CASSPSGGSNQPQHF.

This clone was seen only once. The chain joins TRBV6-5 to TRBJ1-1, with TRBD1 as a possible D gene (6 bases). Trimming took 8 bases from V and 1 from J, leaving 11 bases between them. Germline CDR1 reads MNHEY; CDR2 reads SVGAGI. The CDR3 is made up of 13 amino acids. CDR3 residues: CASQGPTNTEAFF. The DNA of the CDR3 is TGTGCCAGCCAGGGGCCCACGAACACTGAAGCTTTCTTT.

The table lists this clone with a count of one. This rearrangement joins TRBV5-6 to TRBJ2-5, with D hard to call. Trimming took 0 bases from V and 4 from J, leaving 19 bases between them. The CDR3 has 17 residues. Germline V lookup: CDR1 SGHDT, CDR2 YYEEEE. DNA for the CDR3: TGTGCCAGCAGCTTGGAGTTGGCTAGTCCTTGGAGAGAGACCCAGTACTTC. It is translated as CASSLELASPWRETQYF.

The chain employs TRBV7-2 and TRBJ2-2; TRBD1 is a possible D gene (5 bases). The CDR3 loop spans 14 amino acids. Germline loops: CDR1 SGHTA, CDR2 FQGNSA. Trimming removed 3 bases at V and 6 bases at J, with 11 bases between. The DNA of the CDR3 is TGTGCCAGCAGCTTTAAAGGGGTCTCCGGGGAGCTGTTTTTT. Translation: CASSFKGVSGELFF. The full variable domain, rest sourced from reference TRBV7-2 and TRBJ2-2, is GAGVSQSPSNKVTEKGKDVELRCDPISGHTALYWYRQSLGQGLEFLIYFQGNSAPDKSGLPSDRFSAERTGGSVSTLTIQRTQQEDSAVYLCASSFKGVSGELFFGEGSRLTVL.

The CDR3 here is CASSKPYKGAYNSPLHF. CDR3 bases: TGTGCCAGCAGCAAACCGTATAAGGGGGCCTATAATTCACCCCTCCACTTT. The chain is built from TRBV21-1 and TRBJ1-6; the table's D call TRBD1 went unverified against the DNA. TRBV21-1 is assigned pseudogene status. The CDR3 spans 17 residues.

This chain connects TRBV6-1 to TRBJ2-1; 7 bases agree with TRBD2. In germline, CDR1 is MNHNS, CDR2 SASEGT. With V trimmed by 4 bases and J by 5 bases, 11 bases remained unmatched. The CDR3 sequence is 16 residues long. CDR3 in amino acids: CASSARGVGGDNEQFF. The CDR3 region has the DNA TGTGCCAGCAGTGCCCGAGGGGTGGGAGGGGACAATGAGCAGTTCTTC.

This clone was picked up a small number of times. CDR3 bases: TGTGCCAGCAGCTTGGCCCCCTCGGGGATAGCTTTCTTT. Residues: CASSLAPSGIAFF. V gene TRBV5-5 combines with J gene TRBJ1-1; D not certain. Germline-derived CDR1 and CDR2 are SGHKS and YYEKEE (reference sequence). V gave up 0 bases and J gave up 10 bases, with 13 bases separating them. This CDR3 comprises 13 residues.

The chain combines TRBV6-2 or TRBV6-3 with TRBJ1-1; 9 nucleotides line up with TRBD1. V lost 4 bases, J lost 6 bases, and 9 bases stayed unmatched. In germline, CDR1 is MNHEY, CDR2 SVGEGT. CDR3 length: 15 residues. CDR3 DNA: TGTGCCAGCAGTTTTCCACAGGGGGCGAAGTCTGAAGCTTTCTTT. Amino acids: CASSFPQGAKSEAFF.

The rearrangement links TRBV2 to TRBJ1-1; 7 bases are a match to TRBD1. This CDR3 is 14 amino acids long. V dropped 8 bases and J dropped 1; count of bases not matched to a gene: 7. CDR1 and CDR2 (germline): SNHLY, FYNNEI. The CDR3 is CASGKNRGNTEAFF. The CDR3 DNA reads TGTGCCAGCGGCAAAAACAGGGGGAACACTGAAGCTTTCTTT.

This chain uses TRBV5-1 with TRBJ1-3; possibly TRBD1 for D (5 bases). V lost 3 bases, J lost 0 bases, and 13 bases lay in between. From germline, CDR1 is SGHRS and CDR2 YFSETQ. The CDR3 totals 16 residues. The CDR3 DNA follows: TGCGCCAGCAGCTCCGGCTCGGGGACCTCTGGAAACACCATATATTTT. Protein product: CASSSGSGTSGNTIYF. Full variable domain (rest looked up from reference TRBV5-1 and TRBJ1-3): KAGVTQTPRYLIKTRGQQVTLSCSPISGHRSVSWYQQTPGQGLQFLFEYFSETQRNKGNFPGRFSGRQFSNSRSEMNVSTLELGDSALYLCASSSGSGTSGNTIYFGEGSWLTVV.

The rearrangement links TRBV5-1 to TRBJ1-2; 10 positions match TRBD1. This CDR3 contains 14 residues. Trimming at V came to 0 bases and at J to 7 bases, leaving 3 bases not matched to a gene. The germline CDR1 and CDR2 sequences are SGHRS and YFSETQ. The CDR3 DNA follows: TGCGCCAGCAGCTTGGTCGACAGGGGGCTTGGCTACACCTTC. Its protein is CASSLVDRGLGYTF. Full variable domain (outside the CDR3, taken from reference TRBV5-1 and TRBJ1-2): KAGVTQTPRYLIKTRGQQVTLSCSPISGHRSVSWYQQTPGQGLQFLFEYFSETQRNKGNFPGRFSGRQFSNSRSEMNVSTLELGDSALYLCASSLVDRGLGYTFGSGTRLTVV.

The chain has TRBV29-1 and TRBJ1-1, with D maybe TRBD1 (5 bases). Germline assignment: CDR1 SQVTM and CDR2 ANQGSEA. Deletions cut 7 bases from V and 1 base from J, with 25 bases between. The CDR3 contains 17 residues. In DNA form, the CDR3 reads TGCAGCGCGAGACCCTGGGGGAGGGGTGAGCAGAACACTGAAGCTTTCTTT. Translated: CSARPWGRGEQNTEAFF.

This clone was seen a few times. The genes are TRBV6-5 and TRBJ2-2, with 7 bases matching TRBD1. This CDR3 region has 15 residues. The germline CDR1 and CDR2 sequences are MNHEY and SVGAGI. The ends lost 7 bases at V and 6 bases at J; junction bases unmatched: 11. The CDR3 spells CASIGLHTGAGELFF. The CDR3 DNA reads as TGTGCCAGCATCGGACTCCATACAGGGGCCGGGGAGCTGTTTTTT.

The chain links TRBV18 to TRBJ2-1; TRBD2 agrees at 7 bases. CDR3 size: 16 residues. CDR1 and CDR2 (germline): KGHSH, LQKENI. The ends lost 1 base at V and 7 bases at J; junction bases unmatched: 10. As DNA, the CDR3 is TGTGCCAGCTCACCACTTGGTGGGGAGGGACGGAATGAGCAGTTCTTC. This sequence encodes CASSPLGGEGRNEQFF.

This clone appeared once. This sequence joins TRBV5-1 and TRBJ2-3; no clear D gene. The CDR3 extends over 13 amino acids. CDR1 is SGHRS and CDR2 is YFSETQ in the germline V gene. Trimming stripped 1 base from V and 4 bases from J, with 7 bases between. The CDR3 protein is CASSLRMADTQYF. CDR3 DNA: TGCGCCAGCAGCTTGCGGATGGCAGATACGCAGTATTTT.